This T cell receptor (beta chain) emerged from a study of cytomegalovirus exposure and HLA in healthy donors. Amplification used 60 Vbeta primers and 13 Jbeta primers. This table comes from immunoSEQ multiplex PCR, and its TCRdb copy is limited to in-frame clones, with some not included. Among over 110,000 clones listed, 70% to 85% were seen once. The sequence was obtained from a male donor in good health and CMV-seronegative. The source material was PBMCs.

CDR3 in DNA: TGTGCCGGGGCCGAGAAAGACGGCAATCAGCCCCAGCATTTT. Its protein is CAGAEKDGNQPQHF. This chain links TRBV7-3 with TRBJ1-5; possibly TRBD1 for D (5 bases). Germline-derived CDR1 and CDR2 are SGHTA and FQGTGA. V gave up 11 bases and J gave up 2 bases, with 16 bases separating them. The length of the CDR3 is 14 residues.